These T cell receptor beta chains were read from a single sample in a study of T-cell reconstitution after alpha-beta-depleted transplantation in children. A single record per CDR3 protein comes from TCRdb applying MiXCR to the PCR reads. The sample has hundreds of thousands of distinct CDR3 sequences, around 16% seen once. The input for sequencing was PBMCs, mostly from graft donor cells, taken 360 days after TCRalphabeta/CD19-depleted stem cell transplant. Receptors originate from a boy younger than two who had a stem cell transplant for Wiskott-Aldrich syndrome, so the T cells may come from the graft donor. The CDR3 runs from the conserved cysteine through the conserved F or W. The D gene is left open where the match is weak. Expanded clones get a size class; other rows say once, few or many, or leave the size out.

d_call j_call clone_size v_call cdr3_nt cdr3_aa
NA TRBJ2-5 few TRBV10-3 TGTGCCATCAGTGAGTCCGACAGATTTCAAGAGACCCAGTACTTC CAISESDRFQETQYF
TRBD2 TRBJ2-5 few TRBV27 TGTGCCAGCAGTCCCATAGCGGGAGGGTTGGGGACCCAGTACTTC CASSPIAGGLGTQYF
NA TRBJ1-4 NA TRBV28 TGTGCCAGCAGCCCCAGGACGGGCTTAAGGGAAAAACTGTTTTTT CASSPRTGLREKLFF
NA TRBJ2-4 NA TRBV5-1 TGCGCCAGCAGCTCGCGGTTTCCGGGGGCCAAAAACATTCAGTACTTC CASSSRFPGAKNIQYF
NA TRBJ2-3 NA TRBV5-5 TGTGCCAGCAGCTTCAGGCGGGCGACTAGCACAGATACGCAGTATTTT CASSFRRATSTDTQYF
TRBD1 TRBJ2-7 many TRBV29-1 TGCAGCGTCGCCGGACAGGGGGCCTCCTACGAGCAGTACTTC CSVAGQGASYEQYF
NA TRBJ2-1 NA TRBV4-3 TGCGCCAGCAGCCAAGTCCTTGGCGGGCGAAGCTCCTACAATGAGCAGTTCTTC CASSQVLGGRSSYNEQFF
NA TRBJ2-2 NA TRBV20-1 TGCAGTGCTAGAGTGACGAACACCGGGGAGCTGTTTTTT CSARVTNTGELFF
NA TRBJ1-2 NA TRBV24-1 TGTGCCACCAGTGATAACCGGGTTCATTATGGCTACACCTTC CATSDNRVHYGYTF
NA TRBJ2-2 NA TRBV7-8 TGTGCCAGCAGCTTAGAAGGGGGACTCACCGGGGAGCTGTTTTTT CASSLEGGLTGELFF
NA TRBJ2-7 NA TRBV28 TGTGCCAGCAGTTTTCCCGCGGGGTCCTACTACGAGCAGTACTTC CASSFPAGSYYEQYF
NA TRBJ2-6 NA TRBV28 TGTGCCAGCATTGGTGGCCGGGTGCAAGCTGGGGCCAACGTCCTGACTTTC CASIGGRVQAGANVLTF
TRBD1 TRBJ2-1 many TRBV7-6 TGTGCCAGCAGCCAGGGACAGGGGGTCGGGAATGAGCAGTTCTTC CASSQGQGVGNEQFF
TRBD2 TRBJ2-7 few TRBV15 TGTGCCACCAGTCATTCGGCGCGGGAGGGCGAGCAGTACTTC CATSHSAREGEQYF
NA TRBJ2-3 NA TRBV25-1 TGTGCCAGCAGTGCGTCCTTCAAAGATACGCAGTATTTT CASSASFKDTQYF
NA TRBJ2-7 NA TRBV24-1 TGTGCCACCAGACAGGGTACCTACGAGCAGTACTTC CATRQGTYEQYF
TRBD1 TRBJ2-1 NA TRBV4-3 TGCGCCAGCAGCCAAGATCAGCCTTGGACAGGCCCACCCTACAATGAGCAGTTCTTC CASSQDQPWTGPPYNEQFF
NA TRBJ2-2 NA TRBV18 TGTGCCAGCTCACCTCTTTCAAACACCGGGGAGCTGTTTTTT CASSPLSNTGELFF
NA TRBJ2-5 NA TRBV20-1 TGCAGCGCTAGGGAGGACAAAGAGACCCAGTACTTC CSAREDKETQYF
TRBD1 TRBJ2-7 NA TRBV12-3/TRBV12-4 TGTGCCAGCAGTTTAAGAACAGGGGCCGTAAGCTCCTACGAGCAGTACTTC CASSLRTGAVSSYEQYF
NA TRBJ2-7 NA TRBV20-1 TGCAGTGCTAGAGTCCCGGTCTCCTACGAGCAGTACTTC CSARVPVSYEQYF
NA TRBJ2-7 few TRBV24-1 TGTGCCACCAGTGATCCTAGCGACCCAGCCTACGAGCAGTACTTC CATSDPSDPAYEQYF
NA TRBJ2-5 NA TRBV5-1 TGCGCCAGCAGCCTTCAGGGGCTAGAGACCCAGTACTTC CASSLQGLETQYF
NA TRBJ2-7 few TRBV4-1 TGCGCCAGCAGCCATCCCCGGACAGACTACGAGCAGTACTTC CASSHPRTDYEQYF
TRBD1 TRBJ2-5 NA TRBV6-5 TGTGCCAGCAGTTACCCGACGGGGGACAGGGGCCAAGAGACCCAGTACTTC CASSYPTGDRGQETQYF
TRBD2 TRBJ2-6 NA TRBV12-3/TRBV12-4 TGTGCCAGCAGGCAGAGCGGGGGGGCGGCCAACGTCCTGACTTTC CASRQSGGAANVLTF
TRBD1 TRBJ2-5 NA TRBV25-1 TGTGCCAGCAGTCACCCGGGACAGCAAGAGACCCAGTACTTC CASSHPGQQETQYF
NA TRBJ2-3 NA TRBV5-1 TGCGCCAGCAGCTCCGGACACTACACAGATACGCAGTATTTT CASSSGHYTDTQYF
NA TRBJ2-7 few TRBV5-1 TGCGCCAGCAGCTCCGGCCACTTAAGCTCCTACGAGCAGTACTTC CASSSGHLSSYEQYF
NA TRBJ2-7 few TRBV12-3/TRBV12-4 TGTGCCTCGCAGCGGACTGAATACGAGCAGTACTTC CASQRTEYEQYF
NA TRBJ2-7 few TRBV5-1 TGCGCCAGCAGCTTGACAGGGACCGAGCAGTACTTC CASSLTGTEQYF
NA TRBJ2-6 few TRBV10-3 TGTGCCATCAGTAACCAGGGACCCTCTGGGGCCAACGTCCTGACTTTC CAISNQGPSGANVLTF
NA TRBJ2-7 few TRBV28 TGTGCCAGCAGCCCCCCCACCCCGGGCGAGCAGTACTTC CASSPPTPGEQYF
NA TRBJ2-7 few TRBV10-2 TGCGCCAGCAGTGAATCACACAGGGATGGCGAGCAGTACTTC CASSESHRDGEQYF
NA TRBJ2-5 NA TRBV7-7 TGTGCCAGCAGCTTAGAACCAGGGCACCAGACCCAGTACTTC CASSLEPGHQTQYF
TRBD2 TRBJ2-7 few TRBV24-1 TGTGCCACCAGTGACCTACCTCCTATTCCGGGACTAGCGGCGCGGAACGAGCAGTACTTC CATSDLPPIPGLAARNEQYF
NA TRBJ2-3 few TRBV27 TGTGCCAGCAGACCCTTAGCGAAGGGTAGGGTCACAGATACGCAGTATTTT CASRPLAKGRVTDTQYF
TRBD1 TRBJ2-5 few TRBV24-1 TGTGCCACCAGTGATCCACCGGGACAGGGAGGTCAAGAGACCCAGTACTTC CATSDPPGQGGQETQYF
TRBD1 TRBJ1-5 NA TRBV6-5 TGTGCCAGCAGTTACCCCCGGACAGGGAGCAATCAGCCCCAGCATTTT CASSYPRTGSNQPQHF
NA TRBJ2-5 few TRBV4-1 TGCGCCAGCAGCGGCCGGGAATCTGGAGAGACCCAGTACTTC CASSGRESGETQYF
TRBD2 TRBJ2-1 NA TRBV2 TGTGCCAGCAGTGTTGCCCTTAGCGGGGTGAAACGAAATGAGCAGTTCTTC CASSVALSGVKRNEQFF
NA TRBJ2-7 NA TRBV6-5 TGTGCCAGCAGTTCCCGACAGGCTTGGGACTACGAGCAGTACTTC CASSSRQAWDYEQYF
NA TRBJ2-7 NA TRBV7-9 TGTGCCAGCAGCAAGTTACAGGGCACATACGAGCAGTACTTC CASSKLQGTYEQYF
TRBD2 TRBJ2-1 few TRBV7-6 TGTGCCAGCAGCCCTAGCGGGAGGGTGGTGTTCTTC CASSPSGRVVFF
NA TRBJ2-3 NA TRBV29-1 TGCAGCGTTCCCTACACCCGAACTTCCACAGATACGCAGTATTTT CSVPYTRTSTDTQYF
NA TRBJ2-2 few TRBV25-1 TGTGCCAGCAGTGAAACGAGGGACACCGGGGAGCTGTTTTTT CASSETRDTGELFF
NA TRBJ2-3 NA TRBV5-6 TGTGCCAGCAGCCCCCGGGGGACTAGCACAGATACGCAGTATTTT CASSPRGTSTDTQYF
TRBD1 TRBJ2-5 NA TRBV6-2/TRBV6-3 TGTGCCAGCAGCAGACCAACAGGGGCCGGGGAGACCCAGTACTTC CASSRPTGAGETQYF
NA TRBJ2-3 NA TRBV28 TGTGCCAGCAGTTTCGCTCAGTGGCAAGATACGCAGTATTTT CASSFAQWQDTQYF
TRBD2 TRBJ2-3 few TRBV27 TGTGCCAGCAGTCCCGTCTTAGCGGGAGGCACAGATACGCAGTATTTT CASSPVLAGGTDTQYF
TRBD2 TRBJ2-5 NA TRBV5-1 TGCGCCAGCAGCCGCCGGACTAGCGGGAAAGTCCAAGAGACCCAGTACTTC CASSRRTSGKVQETQYF